The rows below give T cell receptor beta chains drawn from one sample of a study of T cell therapy after organ transplantation. The assay was immunoSEQ multiplex PCR, and TCRdb's table has in-frame clones only and misses some. Found here are around 20,000 clones, 84% of them singletons; the top ten hold 30% to 40%. These TCRs are of unknown antigen specificity. Source: CD8+ T cells from blood, taken after autologous CMV-specific T cell therapy. These receptors were taken from a human patient who had received a solid organ transplant and had CMV disease. The graft donor may have contributed some T cells. The CDR3 runs from the conserved cysteine through the conserved F or W. Fields, in order: D gene, J gene, clone size, V gene, CDR3 protein, CDR3 DNA. The D gene is left open where the match is weak. Not every row has a clone size; where given, it reads once, few, many or a size class.

NA,TRBJ2-7,once,TRBV6-1,CASSEGVGGEAYEQYF,TGTGCCAGCAGTGAAGGAGTAGGAGGGGAGGCCTACGAGCAGTACTTC
TRBD1,TRBJ2-6,NA,TRBV2,CARDRGPGANVLTF,TGTGCCAGAGACAGGGGCCCTGGGGCCAACGTCCTGACTTTC
NA,TRBJ2-3,once,TRBV5-4,CASSLVGEPTDTQYF,TGTGCCAGCAGCTTGGTAGGAGAACCCACAGATACGCAGTATTTT
NA,TRBJ2-1,NA,TRBV27,CASSLGQTSYNEQFF,TGTGCCAGCAGTTTAGGACAGACAAGTTACAATGAGCAGTTCTTC
NA,TRBJ2-7,NA,TRBV30,CAWREGGDRTYYEQYF,TGTGCCTGGAGGGAAGGAGGGGACAGAACATACTACGAGCAGTACTTC
NA,TRBJ2-7,NA,TRBV9,CASSAGLEQYF,TGTGCCAGCAGCGCCGGTCTCGAGCAGTACTTC
TRBD2,TRBJ2-1,NA,TRBV7-9,CASSLALAGGNEQFF,TGTGCCAGCAGCTTAGCGCTAGCGGGGGGGAATGAGCAGTTCTTC
TRBD2,TRBJ2-1,once,TRBV5-1,CASSPPRAGGLNEQFF,TGCGCCAGCAGCCCCCCGAGAGCGGGAGGACTCAATGAGCAGTTCTTC
NA,TRBJ2-1,NA,TRBV5-6,CASILIGGLGDEQFF,TGTGCCAGCATACTTATCGGGGGACTCGGCGATGAGCAGTTCTTC
NA,TRBJ1-1,medium-sized,TRBV25-1,CASSEYSTEAFF,TGTGCCAGCAGTGAATATAGCACTGAAGCTTTCTTT
TRBD2,TRBJ2-3,NA,TRBV7-9,CASSRRLSGGPTDTQYF,TGTGCCAGCAGCCGACGCCTTAGCGGGGGCCCCACAGATACGCAGTATTTT
NA,TRBJ1-4,NA,TRBV4-2,CASSQVANEKLFF,TGTGCCAGCAGCCAAGTGGCGAATGAAAAACTGTTTTTT
NA,TRBJ1-4,NA,TRBV4-1,CASRRGANEKLFF,TGCGCCAGTAGGCGTGGAGCTAATGAAAAACTGTTTTTT
NA,TRBJ1-1,NA,TRBV7-6,CASSFGLNTEAFF,TGTGCCAGCAGCTTCGGGCTGAACACTGAAGCTTTCTTT
TRBD1,TRBJ1-5,NA,TRBV27,CASSLRTGGNPQHF,TGTGCCAGCAGTTTACGGACAGGGGGTAATCCCCAGCATTTT
NA,TRBJ2-7,NA,TRBV30,CAWQEFGQSYEQYF,TGTGCCTGGCAGGAGTTCGGACAGTCCTACGAGCAGTACTTC
TRBD1,TRBJ2-7,NA,TRBV6-5,CASSTGTGYEQYF,TGTGCCAGCAGCACCGGGACAGGCTACGAGCAGTACTTC
NA,TRBJ2-7,once,TRBV19,CASQGGHPYEQYF,TGTGCCAGTCAGGGGGGCCATCCCTACGAGCAGTACTTC
NA,TRBJ2-1,NA,TRBV30,CAWSDDSYNEQFF,TGTGCCTGGAGCGATGACAGTTACAATGAGCAGTTCTTC
NA,TRBJ1-1,NA,TRBV4-2,CASSQDAQGIGTEAFF,TGTGCCAGCAGCCAAGATGCCCAGGGGATAGGGACTGAAGCTTTCTTT
NA,TRBJ2-7,NA,TRBV21-1,CASSKRPPMPEQYF,TGTGCCAGCAGCAAAAGACCCCCGATGCCCGAGCAGTACTTC
NA,TRBJ1-2,NA,TRBV7-2,CASSFPSDGYTF,TGTGCCAGCAGCTTTCCGTCGGATGGCTACACCTTC
NA,TRBJ2-5,NA,TRBV11-3,CASSLNDRGGETQYF,TGTGCCAGCAGCTTAAACGACAGGGGAGGGGAGACCCAGTACTTC
NA,TRBJ1-1,few,TRBV27,CASGRDTMNTEAFF,TGTGCCAGCGGCCGGGACACCATGAACACTGAAGCTTTCTTT
NA,TRBJ2-3,NA,TRBV27,CASSLTGWLGDTQYF,TGTGCCAGCAGTTTAACAGGCTGGTTGGGAGATACGCAGTATTTT
NA,TRBJ2-7,medium-sized,TRBV7-9,CASSEGLQGYEQYF,TGTGCCAGCAGCGAGGGACTTCAGGGCTACGAGCAGTACTTC
NA,TRBJ1-5,NA,TRBV2,CASSDWSGDSNQPQHF,TGTGCCAGCAGTGATTGGTCCGGGGATAGCAATCAGCCCCAGCATTTT
TRBD1,TRBJ2-2,NA,TRBV7-6,CASSFRGTGDTGELFF,TGTGCCAGCAGCTTTCGAGGGACAGGGGACACCGGGGAGCTGTTTTTT
NA,TRBJ2-7,NA,TRBV30,CAWSVVVHEQYF,TGTGCCTGGAGTGTAGTGGTCCACGAGCAGTACTTC
NA,TRBJ1-1,few,TRBV6-5,CASSYSANTEAFF,TGTGCCAGCAGTTACTCCGCTAACACTGAAGCTTTCTTT
NA,TRBJ2-3,NA,TRBV5-5,CASSMVLISWADTQYF,TGTGCCAGCAGTATGGTGTTGATTAGTTGGGCAGATACGCAGTATTTT
TRBD2,TRBJ2-5,NA,TRBV5-4,CASSWGLAGPQETQYF,TGTGCCAGCAGCTGGGGACTAGCGGGACCTCAAGAGACCCAGTACTTC
NA,TRBJ1-4,NA,TRBV4-1,CASSRRDRGRGTNEKLFF,TGCGCCAGCAGCCGACGAGACCGGGGGAGGGGAACTAATGAAAAACTGTTTTTT
TRBD2,TRBJ2-7,NA,TRBV7-6,CASSLGTSGNYEQYF,TGTGCCAGCAGCTTAGGGACTAGCGGGAACTACGAGCAGTACTTC
NA,TRBJ1-2,NA,TRBV4-1,CASSQAGGRRGGYTF,TGCGCCAGCAGCCAAGCTGGGGGGCGCAGGGGTGGCTACACCTTC
NA,TRBJ1-2,NA,TRBV7-2,CASSLDPGNYGYTF,TGTGCCAGCAGCTTAGATCCCGGAAACTATGGCTACACCTTC
TRBD1,TRBJ2-7,NA,TRBV5-8,CASSFGTGWTYEQYF,TGTGCCAGCAGCTTCGGGACAGGGTGGACCTACGAGCAGTACTTC
TRBD1,TRBJ1-1,NA,TRBV11-2,CASSYRGPITEAFF,TGTGCCAGCAGCTACAGGGGGCCTATCACTGAAGCTTTCTTT
NA,TRBJ2-2,NA,TRBV9,CASSDSGGELFF,TGTGCCAGCAGCGATAGTGGAGGGGAGCTGTTTTTT
TRBD1,TRBJ2-7,NA,TRBV25-1,CASLQGDSYEQYF,TGTGCCAGCCTTCAGGGGGATTCCTACGAGCAGTACTTC
TRBD2,TRBJ2-1,NA,TRBV6-5,CASSYGAGVGEQFF,TGTGCCAGCAGTTACGGAGCGGGAGTAGGCGAGCAGTTCTTC
NA,TRBJ1-1,NA,TRBV5-6,CASSFGPGDTEAFF,TGTGCCAGCAGCTTCGGCCCTGGAGACACTGAAGCTTTCTTT
TRBD1,TRBJ2-7,few,TRBV5-6,CASSLGQGAREQYF,TGTGCCAGCAGCTTGGGACAGGGGGCGAGGGAGCAGTACTTC
NA,TRBJ2-1,NA,TRBV7-2,CASSLAPSGLNEQFF,TGTGCCAGCAGCTTAGCGCCGTCAGGGCTCAATGAGCAGTTCTTC
TRBD1,TRBJ1-1,NA,TRBV5-6,CASSWDRSLDTEAFF,TGTGCCAGCAGCTGGGACAGGTCGTTGGACACTGAAGCTTTCTTT
TRBD2,TRBJ2-1,once,TRBV9,CASSGLADYNEQFF,TGTGCCAGCAGCGGACTAGCGGACTACAATGAGCAGTTCTTC
NA,TRBJ2-3,NA,TRBV10-3,CATLGGDTDTQYF,TGTGCCACCTTGGGCGGAGACACAGATACGCAGTATTTT
TRBD1,TRBJ1-5,NA,TRBV15,CATSRDLVTGNQPQHF,TGTGCCACCAGCAGAGATCTCGTGACAGGGAATCAGCCCCAGCATTTT
NA,TRBJ2-7,NA,TRBV30,CAWNDPPYEQYF,TGTGCCTGGAACGACCCCCCTTACGAGCAGTACTTC
NA,TRBJ2-6,once,TRBV27,CASSTWTSGANVLTF,TGTGCCAGCAGCACGTGGACCTCTGGGGCCAACGTCCTGACTTTC
NA,TRBJ2-7,NA,TRBV4-1,CASSPSRDTSTYEQYF,TGCGCCAGCAGCCCGTCGCGTGACACCAGTACCTACGAGCAGTACTTC
NA,TRBJ2-1,few,TRBV7-3,CASSLGARGLHEQFF,TGTGCCAGCAGCTTAGGGGCCAGAGGCCTCCATGAGCAGTTCTTC
NA,TRBJ2-7,NA,TRBV28,CASTNRRRKLTHEQYF,TGTGCCAGCACCAACCGACGACGTAAACTTACCCACGAGCAGTACTTC
TRBD2,TRBJ2-7,NA,TRBV5-1,CASSLARAGGPDEQYF,TGCGCCAGCAGCTTGGCCAGAGCGGGGGGGCCGGACGAGCAGTACTTC